Shown below are 29 T cell receptor beta chains from a single sample sequenced in a study of chemoradiotherapy in HPV16-positive cancers. Here immunoSEQ multiplex PCR was the method, and the copy in TCRdb shows in-frame clones only, minus some. The sample lists some 11,000 clones, about 60% seen once, with around 19% in the top ten. The sample was gathered from a patient who underwent chemoradiotherapy. The receptors here all came from a human donor with HPV-associated anogenital cancer.

This clone has only a few counts. The V call is TRBV6-5, the J call TRBJ2-7; 7 nucleotides match TRBD1. Germline CDR1 is MNHEY and CDR2 is SVGAGI. J lost 9 bases, V lost 5 bases, and 4 bases had no gene match. The CDR3 length is 11 residues. Here the CDR3 DNA reads TGTGCCAGCAGTGACAGGGTTGGGCAGTACTTC. Protein product: CASSDRVGQYF.

The genes are TRBV10-3 and TRBJ1-4; 8 positions match TRBD1. After removal of 0 bases from V and 2 bases from J, the junction contained 2 bases not matched to a gene. The germline gives CDR1 ENHRY, CDR2 SYGVKD. There are 16 residues in the CDR3. The CDR3 region is CAISESRTGTNEKLFF. DNA for the CDR3: TGTGCCATCAGTGAGTCGAGGACAGGGACTAATGAAAAACTGTTTTTT.

This clone was counted once. The chain links TRBV6-5 to TRBJ2-3, with D tentatively TRBD2 (5 bases). The CDR3 length is 15 residues. The germline gives CDR1 MNHEY, CDR2 SVGAGI. V lost 3 bases to trimming and J lost 5 bases, with 15 bases between them. The CDR3 region is CASSYTGFSEDTQYF. The CDR3 nucleotides read TGTGCCAGCAGTTATACGGGATTTTCTGAAGATACGCAGTATTTT.

As regards this clone: Germline and junction disagree at one end, which may indicate a read error. The V call is TRBV7-9, the J call TRBJ1-3, with D maybe TRBD1 (5 bases). The germline V gene encodes CDR1 SEHNR and CDR2 FQNEAQ (reference sequence). The CDR3 consists of 11 residues. The CDR3 region is CAGVSGNTIYF. The CDR3 DNA reads TGCGCGGGGGTATCTGGAAACACCATATATTTT.

The V gene is TRBV5-1, the J gene TRBJ2-1, with D possibly being TRBD2 (6 bases). The V gene lost 2 bases and the J gene lost 10 bases, with 19 bases spanning the gap. CDR1 is SGHRS, CDR2 YFSETQ, per germline. This CDR3 has 15 amino acids. CDR3 protein: CASSFRDSTAGEQFF. The DNA of the CDR3 is TGCGCCAGCAGCTTCCGGGACTCCACCGCTGGGGAGCAGTTCTTC.

The chain employs TRBV18 and TRBJ1-1; D gene unclear. Trimming left V 2 bases short and J 0 bases short, with 7 bases between. Germline loops: CDR1 KGHSH, CDR2 LQKENI. The CDR3 runs to 14 residues. As DNA, the CDR3 is TGTGCCAGCTCACCAGATCTCATGAACACTGAAGCTTTCTTT. The encoded protein is CASSPDLMNTEAFF.

V usage is TRBV5-8 and J usage is TRBJ1-5, with 9 positions matching TRBD1. CDR3 length equals 16 residues. With 4 bases clipped from V and 4 bases from J, the junction kept 9 bases outside the gene matches. Germline loops: CDR1 SGHTS, CDR2 YDEGEE. The CDR3 here is CASSPTTGGGNQPQHF. The CDR3, as DNA: TGTGCCAGCAGCCCAACGACAGGGGGGGGAAATCAGCCCCAGCATTTT.

The gene calls are TRBV28 and TRBJ1-5; D is unclear. CDR1 MDHEN and CDR2 SYDVKM come from the germline V gene. The CDR3 contains 13 residues. Deletions cut 11 bases from V and 0 bases from J, with 11 bases between. The CDR3 here is CASHDDSNQPQHF. The CDR3 DNA is TGTGCCTCCCACGATGATAGCAATCAGCCCCAGCATTTT.

The rearrangement joins TRBV27 to TRBJ2-1; tentatively, D is TRBD2 (6 bases). This CDR3 is built from 15 residues. The V end was cut by 6 bases, the J end by 10 bases, with 22 bases between. Per germline, CDR1 MNHEY and CDR2 SMNVEV (reference sequence). The CDR3 DNA follows: TGTGCCAGCAGGGGGTTGGGAGGTCTTATAGGCGAGCAGTTCTTC. It is translated as CASRGLGGLIGEQFF.

The CDR3 region is CAVRDTRNTEAFF. CDR3 coding DNA: TGTGCCGTTCGGGACACCCGGAACACTGAAGCTTTCTTT. The V and J genes are TRBV10-3 and TRBJ1-1; D may be TRBD1 (6 bases). The germline V gene has CDR1 ENHRY and CDR2 SYGVKD. The CDR3 is made up of 13 amino acids. Trimming left V 11 bases short and J 1 base short, with 14 bases between.

Only one count was recorded for this clone. V usage is TRBV28 and J usage is TRBJ1-2; 10 bases agree with TRBD1. The V and J ends lost 5 bases and 2 bases, in that order; junction bases with no gene match: 11. This CDR3 comprises 17 residues. Germline assignment: CDR1 MDHEN and CDR2 SYDVKM. Written as DNA, the CDR3 is TGTGCCAGCAGTAGCGCCGGGACAGGGGCCCGAAACTATGGCTACACCTTC. This gives the protein CASSSAGTGARNYGYTF.

This clone is medium-sized by share. The V gene is TRBV19, the J gene TRBJ1-5, with D tentatively TRBD1 (5 bases). This CDR3 contains 14 residues. Trimming took 10 bases from V and 5 from J, leaving 18 bases between them. The V gene's germline CDR1 is LNHDA and CDR2 SQIVND (reference sequence). The CDR3 bases are TGTGCCAACGTACCGGGACTTTGGGATCAGCCCCAGCATTTT. It specifies CANVPGLWDQPQHF.

The genes are TRBV6-1 and TRBJ2-1; D is undetermined. The V gene's germline CDR1 is MNHNS and CDR2 SASEGT. The CDR3 length is 10 residues. V lost 8 bases to trimming and J lost 8 bases, with 7 bases between them. The CDR3 region is CASLADEQFF. Written as DNA, the CDR3 is TGTGCCAGCCTCGCGGATGAGCAGTTCTTC.

The rearrangement joins TRBV7-2 to TRBJ1-2; 8 nucleotides agree with TRBD1. Per germline, CDR1 SGHTA and CDR2 FQGNSA. This CDR3 is 15 amino acids long. V shed 2 bases, J shed 4 bases, and the junction held 6 bases outside the gene matches. The CDR3 DNA follows: TGTGCCAGCAGCTTAACAGGGGGACAGATCTATGGCTACACCTTC. Amino acids: CASSLTGGQIYGYTF.

This clone was seen only a few times. This chain links TRBV7-8 with TRBJ2-3; TRBD2 is a possible D gene (5 bases). Germline CDR1 SGHVS, CDR2 FQNEAQ. The V gene lost 1 base and the J gene lost 2 bases, with 10 bases spanning the gap. This CDR3 contains 15 residues. In DNA, the CDR3 is TGTGCCAGCAGCTTAGTGAGGGCTCCCACAGATACGCAGTATTTT. Protein product: CASSLVRAPTDTQYF.

J is TRBJ1-2 and V is TRBV27, with TRBD1 identical over 7 bases. Germline lookup yields CDR1 MNHEY and CDR2 SMNVEV (reference sequence). V lost 8 bases to trimming and J lost 8 bases; unmatched junction nucleotides: 11. There are 13 residues in the CDR3. CDR3: CASGSRQGRGYTF. The CDR3 coding sequence is TGTGCCAGCGGGTCCAGACAGGGCCGGGGCTACACCTTC.

The chain carries TRBV6-1 and TRBJ2-2, with unresolved D. CDR1 and CDR2 (germline): MNHNS, SASEGT. Trimming shortened V by 2 bases and J by 2 bases, and 18 bases separated the two germline ends. The CDR3 consists of 18 residues. CDR3 DNA: TGTGCCAGCAGTGAATTTTATGGAGACACCGGCAACACCGGGGAGCTGTTTTTT. Encoded protein: CASSEFYGDTGNTGELFF.

The rearrangement joins TRBV7-2 to TRBJ1-1; 7 bases map to TRBD1. The CDR3 length is 13 residues. The V segment lost 6 bases and the J segment 3 bases; nucleotides outside the gene matches: 4. CDR1 SGHTA and CDR2 FQGNSA come from the germline V gene. For the CDR3, the DNA is TGTGCCAGCAGGGTTGACAGGGACACTGAAGCTTTCTTT. Translating gives CASRVDRDTEAFF.

CDR3 in amino acids: CAWSVVQGVNQPQHF. In nucleotides, the CDR3 is TGTGCCTGGAGTGTAGTACAAGGGGTCAATCAGCCCCAGCATTTT. V usage is TRBV30 and J usage is TRBJ1-5; a possible D gene is TRBD1 (5 bases). With 0 bases removed from V and 3 bases from J, the gap between germline ends came to 12 bases. Germline assignment: CDR1 GTSNPN and CDR2 SVGIG (reference sequence). The CDR3 totals 15 residues.

The chain is built from TRBV6-5 and TRBJ1-4; 9 bases are a match to TRBD1. After removal of 6 bases from V and 4 bases from J, the junction contained 0 bases not matched to a gene. Germline CDR1 is MNHEY and CDR2 is SVGAGI. The CDR3 spans 13 residues. The CDR3 DNA follows: TGTGCCAGCAGGGACAGGGGTAATGAAAAACTGTTTTTT. This encodes CASRDRGNEKLFF.

The chain employs TRBV30 and TRBJ2-2, with D uncertain. The ends were cut back, 0 bases at V and 8 bases at J, with 4 bases in the middle. This CDR3 spans 11 amino acids. CDR1 is GTSNPN and CDR2 is SVGIG in the germline V gene (reference sequence). The CDR3: CAWSVAGELFF. CDR3 bases: TGTGCCTGGAGTGTTGCAGGGGAGCTGTTTTTT.

V usage is TRBV7-8 and J usage is TRBJ1-1, with a possible D match to TRBD1 (5 bases). Germline V gene data show CDR1 as SGHVS and CDR2 as FQNEAQ. V gave up 5 bases and J gave up 3 bases, with 16 bases separating them. CDR3 length equals 15 residues. For the CDR3, the DNA is TGTGCCAGCAGCCCCTTGGCGGGGGGGGACACTGAAGCTTTCTTT. It is translated as CASSPLAGGDTEAFF.

J is TRBJ1-5 and V is TRBV28, with TRBD1 identical over 10 bases. This CDR3 has 17 amino acids. Germline assignment: CDR1 MDHEN and CDR2 SYDVKM. Losses at the gene ends were 2 bases for V and 4 bases for J; bases not matched to a gene: 8. CDR3 amino acids: CASSLMNLGQGNQPQHF. The DNA of the CDR3 is TGTGCCAGCAGTTTAATGAACCTGGGACAGGGGAATCAGCCCCAGCATTTT.

CDR3 nucleotides: TGTGCCAGCAGCTTAGGCCGTCCCGGGGGGAGCGGCGGAGAGACCCAGTACTTC. Protein: CASSLGRPGGSGGETQYF. V is TRBV13 and J is TRBJ2-5; 7 nucleotides line up with TRBD2. The V gene's germline CDR1 is PRHDT and CDR2 FYEKMQ (reference sequence). The ends lost 0 bases at V and 4 bases at J; junction bases unmatched: 14. The CDR3 is 18 amino acids.

The gene calls are TRBV7-9 and TRBJ2-7, with D hard to call. The V gene's germline CDR1 is SEHNR and CDR2 FQNEAQ (reference sequence). The CDR3 spans 12 residues. The V end was cut by 3 bases, the J end by 6 bases, with 9 bases between. CDR3 sequence: CASSFEVGEQYF. CDR3 nucleotides: TGTGCCAGCAGCTTTGAAGTTGGCGAGCAGTACTTC.

This chain connects TRBV5-8 to TRBJ2-5; possibly TRBD1 or TRBD2 for D (7 bases each). Germline V lookup: CDR1 SGHTS, CDR2 YDEGEE. Trimming left V 7 bases short and J 4 bases short, with 17 bases between. This CDR3 is built from 14 residues. CDR3 loop: CASLGGQRGETQYF. In DNA, the CDR3 is TGTGCCAGCCTAGGGGGACAGCGGGGAGAGACCCAGTACTTC.

This clone is a singleton in its sample. The gene calls are TRBV5-1 and TRBJ2-1; TRBD1 is a possible D gene (8 bases). Trimming stripped 4 bases from V and 6 bases from J, with 20 bases between. The CDR3 covers 16 residues. Germline loops: CDR1 SGHRS, CDR2 YFSETQ. The chain's CDR3 is CASSQRDRWEGNEQFF. In DNA, the CDR3 is TGCGCCAGCAGCCAAAGGGACAGGTGGGAGGGCAATGAGCAGTTCTTC.

V and J are TRBV15 and TRBJ2-7; D is possibly TRBD1 (6 bases). Germline V lookup: CDR1 LNHNV, CDR2 YYDKDF (reference sequence). Trimming shortened V by 0 bases and J by 7 bases, and 19 bases separated the two germline ends. The CDR3 covers 16 residues. The CDR3 reads CATSRDKVAGAREQYF. The CDR3, as DNA: TGTGCCACCAGCAGAGATAAAGTGGCAGGGGCGAGGGAGCAGTACTTC.

The rearrangement links TRBV28 to TRBJ2-1; perhaps TRBD2 as D (7 bases). The CDR3 loop spans 14 amino acids. V was shortened by 3 bases and J by 9 bases, with 15 bases between the two germline ends. Germline V CDR1 and CDR2: MDHEN, SYDVKM. CDR3 protein: CASSLSYREGEQFF. The CDR3, as DNA: TGTGCCAGCAGTTTGTCTTACAGGGAGGGTGAGCAGTTCTTC. Full variable domain (outside the CDR3, taken from reference TRBV28 and TRBJ2-1): DVKVTQSSRYLVKRTGEKVFLECVQDMDHENMFWYRQDPGLGLRLIYFSYDVKMKEKGDIPEGYSVSREKKERFSLILESASTNQTSMYLCASSLSYREGEQFFGPGTRLTVL.